The next 16 T cell receptor beta chains were all read from a single sample in a study of beta chain features in type 1 diabetes. The authors reverse transcribed all of the isolated RNA, so sequencing captured expressed TCRB transcripts. The protocol was immunoSEQ multiplex PCR, while the TCRdb copy is restricted to in-frame clones and leaves out a portion. The repertoire holds 430,000 or so clones, about an eighth seen once, with around 0.05% in the top ten. The sequenced sample was naive CD4+ T cells from blood. These receptor sequences come from a woman under 30 in good health.

This clone showed up just a few times. As DNA, the CDR3 is TGTGCCAGCAGTATCGCAGGGTTAAACATTCAGTACTTC. This codes for CASSIAGLNIQYF. This chain connects TRBV6-1 to TRBJ2-4; D might be TRBD1 (5 bases). This CDR3 region has 13 residues. The germline V and J ends were trimmed by 5 bases and 6 bases, with 11 bases remaining between them. Germline CDR1 is MNHNS and CDR2 is SASEGT.

This clone was picked up a small number of times. The V gene is TRBV2, the J gene TRBJ1-2; D perhaps matches TRBD1 (5 bases). The CDR3 runs 17 residues. Germline V gives CDR1 SNHLY, CDR2 FYNNEI. V was clipped by 5 bases and J by 0 bases, with 19 bases between them. This CDR3 reads CASSLLRKGTSNYGYTF. CDR3 coding DNA: TGTGCCAGCAGTCTCCTTAGAAAGGGGACCTCTAACTATGGCTACACCTTC.

In its sample, this clone was seen once. The CDR3 nucleotides read TGTGCCAGCAGCGTAGACGGGCTCCGGCCCCAGCATTTT. Translation gives CASSVDGLRPQHF. This chain joins TRBV9 and TRBJ1-5; D unresolved. The CDR3 loop spans 13 amino acids. The V end was cut by 0 bases, the J end by 9 bases, with 10 bases between. Germline V lookup: CDR1 SGDLS, CDR2 YYNGEE.

This sequence joins TRBV13 and TRBJ2-7; no clear D. CDR1 is PRHDT, CDR2 FYEKMQ, per germline (reference sequence). CDR3 length: 15 residues. The V and J ends lost 3 bases and 2 bases respectively, with 14 bases between them. Written as DNA, the CDR3 is TGTGCCAGCAGCTTGGGCCCCGGTCCTCCCTACGAGCAGTACTTC. This gives the protein CASSLGPGPPYEQYF. Together with reference TRBV13 and TRBJ2-7, the CDR3 gives the full variable domain: AAGVIQSPRHLIKEKRETATLKCYPIPRHDTVYWYQQGPGQDPQFLISFYEKMQSDKGSIPDRFSAQQFSDYHSELNMSSLELGDSALYFCASSLGPGPPYEQYFGPGTRLTVT.

The chain carries TRBV5-1 and TRBJ2-5; no definite D call. Germline CDR1 SGHRS, CDR2 YFSETQ. Deletions cut 0 bases from V and 3 bases from J, with 9 bases between. CDR3 size: 14 residues. CDR3 sequence reads: CASSLASSEETQYF. The CDR3, as DNA: TGCGCCAGCAGCTTGGCCTCGTCGGAAGAGACCCAGTACTTC.

Only a few counts were recorded for this clone. The chain links TRBV7-2 to TRBJ2-3, with unresolved D. Per the germline V gene, CDR1 is SGHTA and CDR2 is FQGNSA. V was trimmed by 5 bases and J by 1 base, leaving 13 bases between them. The CDR3 runs to 15 residues. The CDR3 DNA sequence: TGTGCCAGCAGCAAGTATGGCGGAGGCACAGATACGCAGTATTTT. It yields the protein CASSKYGGGTDTQYF.

This rearrangement joins TRBV30 to TRBJ2-7, with D possibly matching TRBD2 (6 bases). V lost 4 bases to trimming and J lost 0 bases, with 7 bases between them. The CDR3 runs to 12 residues. Germline CDR1 GTSNPN, CDR2 SVGIG (reference sequence). CDR3 sequence reads: CAWTSASYEQYF. CDR3 nucleotide sequence: TGTGCCTGGACTAGCGCCTCCTACGAGCAGTACTTC. The entire variable domain, with the rest obtained from reference TRBV30 and TRBJ2-7, is as follows: SQTIHQWPATLVQPVGSPLSLECTVEGTSNPNLYWYRQAAGRGLQLLFYSVGIGQISSEVPQNLSASRPQDRQFILSSKKLLLSDSGFYLCAWTSASYEQYFGPGTRLTVT.

The genes are TRBV6-5 and TRBJ2-7, with D tentatively TRBD1 (5 bases). The germline CDR1 and CDR2 sequences are MNHEY and SVGAGI. The CDR3 has 15 residues. V was trimmed by 0 bases and J by 2 bases, leaving 11 bases between them. The CDR3 loop reads CASSYSTVGTYEQYF. Written as DNA, the CDR3 is TGTGCCAGCAGTTACTCGACAGTGGGTACCTACGAGCAGTACTTC.

The chain has TRBV7-9 and TRBJ2-3; D tentatively reads TRBD1 or TRBD2 (5 bases each). Germline CDR1 SEHNR, CDR2 FQNEAQ (reference sequence). V was clipped by 5 bases and J by 0 bases, with 12 bases between them. This CDR3 is built from 15 residues. The CDR3 coding sequence is TGTGCCAGCAGCGAGGGGACCTCTAGCACAGATACGCAGTATTTT. Encoded protein: CASSEGTSSTDTQYF.

V and J are TRBV6-6 and TRBJ1-5; D not resolved. Germline lookup yields CDR1 MNHNY and CDR2 SVGAGI (reference sequence). CDR3 length equals 15 residues. V was cut by 10 bases and J by 0 bases, with 16 bases left in between. The CDR3 region is CATSTRGLSNQPQHF. CDR3 bases: TGTGCCACGTCGACCCGAGGGCTTAGCAATCAGCCCCAGCATTTT.

This clone has more than one count but fewer than ten. The chain carries TRBV7-9 and TRBJ1-1; D is undetermined. Trimming took off 1 base at V and 4 bases at J, with 10 bases between the two ends. The germline V gene encodes CDR1 SEHNR and CDR2 FQNEAQ (reference sequence). The CDR3 totals 14 residues. The CDR3 nucleotides read TGTGCCAGCAGCTTAGTTGACCGCGGCACTGAAGCTTTCTTT. This encodes CASSLVDRGTEAFF.

V is TRBV14 and J is TRBJ1-2; D call uncertain. Trimming shortened V by 3 bases and J by 2 bases, and 13 bases separated the two germline ends. Germline lookup yields CDR1 SGHDN and CDR2 FVKESK. The CDR3 loop spans 15 amino acids. CDR3 in amino acids: CASSHYRGLNYGYTF. CDR3 DNA: TGTGCCAGCAGCCATTATAGAGGTTTAAACTATGGCTACACCTTC.

This clone has only a few counts. V gene TRBV4-3 combines with J gene TRBJ2-7; no firm D call. V was trimmed by 4 bases and J by 2 bases, leaving 15 bases between them. In germline, CDR1 is LGHNA, CDR2 YSLEER. The CDR3 covers 15 residues. For the CDR3, the DNA is TGCGCCAGCAGCCGAGCCAGAGCTGAAACCTACGAGCAGTACTTC. Translation gives CASSRARAETYEQYF.

This clone was found a few times. The chain carries TRBV29-1 and TRBJ2-3; 8 bases fit TRBD1. This CDR3 comprises 15 residues. Germline V gives CDR1 SQVTM, CDR2 ANQGSEA. J gave up 5 bases and V 8 bases, and 15 bases lay outside the gene matches. The CDR3 loop reads CSTHDRGGIVDTQYF. DNA of the CDR3: TGCAGCACCCATGACAGGGGCGGGATAGTAGATACGCAGTATTTT.

The chain combines TRBV21-1 with TRBJ2-1; the table gives TRBD1 as D, unverified against the DNA. TRBV21-1 has pseudogene status. This CDR3 contains 15 residues. The CDR3 is CASSIGQGTYNEQFF. DNA of the CDR3: TGTGCCAGCAGCATCGGACAGGGGACCTACAATGAGCAGTTCTTC.

This clone was seen more than once but under ten times. The J gene is TRBJ1-5, the V gene TRBV30, with TRBD1 matching over 9 bases. CDR1 and CDR2 from the germline V gene are GTSNPN and SVGIG (reference sequence). V gave up 3 bases and J gave up 6 bases; unmatched junction bases: 18. This CDR3 comprises 18 residues. This CDR3 is CAWSKRGSGQGLGQPQHF. In nucleotides, the CDR3 is TGTGCCTGGAGCAAAAGAGGGTCAGGACAGGGGTTAGGTCAGCCCCAGCATTTT.